This TCR beta chain was obtained from a study of blood T cell repertoires in COVID-19. Study-wide context: COVID-19 samples collected from the United States, Italy and Spain covered acute and convalescent phases. In each case, the material was cDNA or gDNA derived from T cells, B-cell-depleted T cells, or PBMCs.

V lost 4 bases and J lost 5, with 15 bases in between. This CDR3 is built from 14 residues. The germline gives CDR1 MNHEY, CDR2 SMNVEV (reference sequence). Authors' analysis steps: How many nucleated cells were present was estimated from reference gene primer amplification. Only in-frame clones appear in the TCRdb table, and some are missing; sequencing was by immunoSEQ multiplex PCR. The V and J calls and clone size are taken from that table; D and trimming were inferred from the DNA. The table shows about 240,000 clones, with around 83% occurring only once. The V gene is TRBV27, the J gene TRBJ2-7; D is undetermined. The clonotype comes from a young woman with acute or convalescent COVID-19. Sequencing was done on a sample of peripheral blood. For the CDR3, the DNA is TGTGCCAGCAGTTCCTCCAGCGCCCACAACGAGCAGTACTTC. The encoded protein is CASSSSSAHNEQYF.